This is a list of T cell receptor beta chains from one sample in a study of PD-1 blockade in mismatch repair-deficient tumors. TCRdb's table, derived via immunoSEQ multiplex PCR, lists solely in-frame clones and lacks some. The sample yields roughly 25,000 clones, 75% to 85% seen once. The specimen was peripheral blood, collected 12 weeks after starting pembrolizumab. The receptors come from an adult with mismatch repair-deficient cancer. The CDR3 runs from the conserved cysteine through the conserved F or W. The order of the fields is J gene, V gene, D gene, clone size, CDR3 protein, CDR3 DNA. A D gene is named only where the DNA matches it firmly. Clone size, where shown, is once, few, many, or a class for clones that have expanded.

TRBJ2-2 TRBV19 TRBD1 large CASSGGQGSSGLETGELFF TGTGCCAGTAGTGGGGGACAGGGTAGTAGCGGGTTGGAAACCGGGGAGCTGTTTTTT
TRBJ2-5 TRBV28 TRBD1 NA CASSRWDREETQYF TGTGCCAGCAGCCGCTGGGACAGGGAGGAGACCCAGTACTTC
TRBJ2-7 TRBV21-1 NA NA CASSFVEYEQYF TGTGCCAGCAGCTTCGTGGAGTACGAGCAGTACTTC
TRBJ1-2 TRBV2 TRBD1 NA CASSGTGEGYGYTF TGTGCCAGCAGTGGGACAGGGGAGGGGTATGGCTACACCTTC
TRBJ2-7 TRBV4-1 NA NA CASSRSYGLEYEQYF TGCGCCAGCAGCCGATCATACGGACTGGAGTACGAGCAGTACTTC
TRBJ2-1 TRBV19 TRBD1 NA CASSIGRTGGNEQFF TGTGCCAGTAGTATAGGTAGGACAGGGGGCAATGAGCAGTTCTTC
TRBJ1-1 TRBV7-9 TRBD1 NA CASSRTGGDTEAFF TGTGCCAGCAGCCGAACAGGGGGGGACACTGAAGCTTTCTTT
TRBJ2-3 TRBV4-2 TRBD2 NA CASSQDPTSGADTQYF TGTGCCAGCAGCCAAGATCCAACTAGCGGTGCAGATACGCAGTATTTT
TRBJ1-2 TRBV6-1 TRBD1 NA CATWTGVDGYTF TGTGCCACCTGGACAGGGGTTGATGGCTACACCTTC
TRBJ2-7 TRBV4-3 TRBD2 few CASSRDAGDSRQYF TGCGCCAGCAGCCGAGACGCGGGGGACTCCCGGCAGTACTTC
TRBJ1-1 TRBV5-1 NA NA CASSLTGFSTEAFF TGCGCCAGCAGCTTAACAGGGTTCTCGACTGAAGCTTTCTTT
TRBJ2-1 TRBV11-2 NA NA CASSLKWGTDNEQFF TGTGCCAGCAGCTTAAAGTGGGGCACGGACAATGAGCAGTTCTTC
TRBJ2-3 TRBV7-8 TRBD1 NA CASSLGQVRDTQYF TGTGCCAGCAGCCTTGGACAGGTCCGAGATACGCAGTATTTT
TRBJ2-5 TRBV19 NA once CASSPRTEGTQYF TGTGCCAGTAGTCCTCGAACTGAGGGGACCCAGTACTTC
TRBJ2-5 TRBV9 NA NA CASSVGQTQETQYF TGTGCCAGCAGCGTGGGACAAACCCAAGAGACCCAGTACTTC
TRBJ2-1 TRBV6-4 NA NA CASSDSGSYNEQFF TGTGCCAGCAGTGACTCGGGCTCCTACAATGAGCAGTTCTTC
TRBJ2-5 TRBV11-2 TRBD2 NA CASSFSGKRGETQYF TGTGCCAGCAGCTTTAGCGGGAAGAGAGGAGAGACCCAGTACTTC
TRBJ2-7 TRBV28 TRBD1 NA CASSTPRTGIDEQYF TGTGCCAGCAGTACCCCACGGACAGGGATCGACGAGCAGTACTTC
TRBJ2-5 TRBV19 NA NA CASSIDRETQYF TGTGCCAGTAGTATAGATCGGGAGACCCAGTACTTC
TRBJ1-1 TRBV27 TRBD1 NA CASTNRGGLNTEAFF TGTGCCAGCACTAACAGGGGTGGGCTGAACACTGAAGCTTTCTTT
TRBJ2-5 TRBV7-9 NA NA CASSLRGAGETQYF TGTGCCAGCAGCTTAAGAGGGGCGGGCGAGACCCAGTACTTC
TRBJ2-1 TRBV4-3 TRBD2 NA CASSLTSGSVEQFF TGCGCCAGCAGCCTGACTAGCGGGAGCGTTGAGCAGTTCTTC
TRBJ2-5 TRBV19 NA few CASSGGRATRGETQYF TGTGCCAGTAGTGGGGGACGGGCTACACGTGGTGAGACCCAGTACTTC
TRBJ2-7 TRBV29-1 TRBD2 NA CSVVEGLAAYEQYF TGCAGCGTTGTAGAGGGACTAGCGGCGTACGAGCAGTACTTC
TRBJ2-1 TRBV4-3 NA NA CASSQMYYNEQFF TGCGCCAGCAGCCAAATGTACTACAATGAGCAGTTCTTC
TRBJ2-1 TRBV4-2 NA NA CASSYKMGGAVQFF TGTGCCAGCAGCTATAAAATGGGGGGCGCGGTGCAGTTCTTC
TRBJ2-5 TRBV4-2 NA NA CASSPELRQETQYF TGTGCCAGCAGCCCTGAACTGAGGCAAGAGACCCAGTACTTC
TRBJ2-7 TRBV7-2 TRBD2 NA CASSHSGMGSYEQYF TGTGCCAGCAGCCACAGCGGGATGGGCTCCTACGAGCAGTACTTC
TRBJ2-1 TRBV4-1 TRBD2 NA CASSQVGLAGYNEQFF TGCGCCAGCAGCCAAGTAGGACTAGCGGGGTACAATGAGCAGTTCTTC
TRBJ1-4 TRBV5-1 NA few CASSLGGWNEKLFF TGCGCCAGCAGCTTGGGGGGGTGGAATGAAAAACTGTTTTTT
TRBJ2-2 TRBV11-2 NA NA CASSAHGHGNTGELFF TGTGCCAGCAGCGCCCATGGACACGGGAACACCGGGGAGCTGTTTTTT
TRBJ1-2 TRBV14 TRBD1 NA CASTSPRGPYGYTF TGTGCCAGCACCTCTCCCAGGGGGCCCTATGGCTACACCTTC
TRBJ2-1 TRBV9 TRBD2 NA CASGGTGTSVYNEQFF TGTGCCAGCGGTGGCACCGGGACTAGCGTCTACAATGAGCAGTTCTTC
TRBJ2-5 TRBV4-2 TRBD2 NA CASSQDMGRGGGETQYF TGTGCCAGCAGCCAAGATATGGGTCGCGGGGGGGGAGAGACCCAGTACTTC
TRBJ2-1 TRBV11-2 TRBD1 once CASSLGQGYEQFF TGTGCCAGCAGCTTAGGACAGGGCTATGAGCAGTTCTTC
TRBJ2-3 TRBV2 NA NA CARGMYTDTQYF TGTGCCAGAGGGATGTACACAGATACGCAGTATTTT
TRBJ2-2 TRBV6-1 TRBD1 NA CASVQGTLGTGELFF TGTGCCAGCGTACAGGGGACGCTAGGGACCGGGGAGCTGTTTTTT
TRBJ2-5 TRBV19 NA NA CASSIVGRQETQYF TGTGCCAGTAGTATAGTTGGCAGACAAGAGACTCAGTACTTC
TRBJ2-5 TRBV7-9 NA NA CASSPTRDPRGPETQYF TGTGCCAGCAGCCCGACCCGGGACCCAAGAGGTCCCGAGACCCAGTACTTC
TRBJ1-5 TRBV19 NA NA CASSIDSRGNQPQHF TGTGCCAGTAGTATAGACTCTAGGGGCAATCAGCCCCAGCATTTT
TRBJ2-7 TRBV6-1 NA NA CASSAWGSSYEQYF TGTGCCAGCAGCGCATGGGGGAGCTCCTACGAGCAGTACTTC
TRBJ1-3 TRBV28 NA NA CASSLDLSNTIYF TGTGCCAGCAGTTTAGACCTGTCAAACACCATATATTTT
TRBJ1-2 TRBV11-2 NA few CASSLGGDGYTF TGTGCCAGCAGCTTAGGAGGGGATGGCTACACCTTC
TRBJ2-7 TRBV4-2 TRBD1 few CASSHGKGTGYEQYF TGTGCCAGCAGCCACGGCAAGGGGACAGGCTACGAGCAGTACTTC
TRBJ2-5 TRBV11-2 NA NA CASSLGDRSKQETQYF TGTGCCAGCAGCTTAGGAGACAGATCCAAACAAGAGACCCAGTACTTC
TRBJ2-7 TRBV6-5 NA NA CATLGPTYEQYF TGTGCCACCTTGGGGCCGACCTACGAGCAGTACTTC
TRBJ2-1 TRBV7-2 NA NA CASSFEKPPYGEQFF TGTGCCAGCAGCTTTGAGAAACCCCCATACGGTGAGCAGTTCTTC
TRBJ2-7 TRBV6-5 TRBD2 once CASRLAGSSYEQYF TGTGCCAGCAGACTAGCGGGGAGCTCCTACGAGCAGTACTTC
TRBJ2-7 TRBV6-5 TRBD1 NA CASSTVDRAYEQYF TGTGCCAGCAGTACTGTAGACAGGGCCTACGAGCAGTACTTC
TRBJ2-1 TRBV6-4 TRBD1 NA CASSDGTGGNEQFF TGTGCCAGCAGTGACGGGACAGGGGGCAATGAGCAGTTCTTC
TRBJ2-5 TRBV29-1 NA NA CSAGDLTVETQYF TGCAGCGCGGGAGACTTGACGGTAGAGACCCAGTACTTC
TRBJ2-7 TRBV7-2 NA NA CASSLKGGSSYEQYF TGTGCCAGCAGCTTAAAGGGTGGGTCCTCCTACGAGCAGTACTTC
TRBJ2-7 TRBV28 NA few CASSLGGPKAEQYF TGTGCCAGCAGTTTAGGGGGTCCTAAAGCCGAGCAGTACTTC
TRBJ1-4 TRBV19 NA NA CASSMGSSTNEKLFF TGTGCCAGTAGTATGGGGTCCTCAACTAATGAAAAACTGTTTTTT